Following are 27 T cell receptor beta chains from one sample sequenced in a study of PD-1 blockade in classical Hodgkin lymphoma. Every patient was affected by relapse after autologous stem cell transplantation, while exposure to brentuximab vedotin was not uniform. Method: immunoSEQ multiplex PCR; TCRdb's copy keeps in-frame clones and lacks some. Seen here are 30,000 to 35,000 clones, roughly four fifths observed once, and the top ten hold approximately 35%. The material was peripheral blood mononuclear cells (PBMCs), obtained at baseline. The receptors shown here come from a human donor with classical Hodgkin lymphoma.

The gene calls are TRBV7-9 and TRBJ2-7; 7 bases map to TRBD1. CDR3 size: 16 residues. The V and J ends lost 3 bases and 6 bases, in that order; junction bases with no gene match: 14. Germline lookup yields CDR1 SEHNR and CDR2 FQNEAQ (reference sequence). CDR3 protein: CASSLDSRRQGSEQYF. In DNA, the CDR3 is TGTGCCAGCAGCTTGGATTCAAGGAGACAGGGCAGCGAGCAGTACTTC.

The CDR3: CASSLGGTQSSYEQYF. The DNA of the CDR3 is TGTGCCAGCAGCTTAGGGGGGACACAGAGCTCCTACGAGCAGTACTTC. The V call is TRBV7-2, the J call TRBJ2-7, with D possibly being TRBD1 (6 bases). Between the trimmed V and J ends, which lost 1 base and 0 bases, there was a span of 13 bases. Germline V gene lookup returns CDR1 SGHTA and CDR2 FQGNSA. The CDR3 is 16 amino acids.

The chain combines TRBV6-6 with TRBJ1-3; D gene unclear. V shed 0 bases and J shed 8 bases, with 11 bases lying between them. Germline V lookup: CDR1 MNHNY, CDR2 SVGAGI (reference sequence). The CDR3 is made up of 14 amino acids. CDR3 in DNA: TGTGCCAGCAGTTACTCGAGGGCCGGCTACACCATATATTTT. Residues: CASSYSRAGYTIYF.

J is TRBJ2-5 and V is TRBV10-3; 8 positions match TRBD2. Germline V lookup: CDR1 ENHRY, CDR2 SYGVKD. This CDR3 has 12 amino acids. Losses at the gene ends were 11 bases for V and 4 bases for J; bases not matched to a gene: 6. The CDR3 DNA reads TGTGCCTCCACGGGGGGGGGAGAGACCCAGTACTTC. Encoded protein: CASTGGGETQYF.

This clone was seen a single time. The chain couples TRBV18 to TRBJ1-1; D gene unclear. Deletions cut 3 bases from V and 1 base from J, with 6 bases between. Per the germline V gene, CDR1 is KGHSH and CDR2 is LQKENI. CDR3 length: 13 residues. This chain's CDR3 is CASSPQKNTEAFF. The CDR3 nucleotides read TGTGCCAGCTCACCCCAGAAGAACACTGAAGCTTTCTTT.

The chain couples TRBV7-2 to TRBJ2-1; D unresolved. Germline V gene sequence: CDR1 SGHTA, CDR2 FQGNSA. The CDR3 loop spans 14 amino acids. Trimming shortened V by 1 base and J by 5 bases, and 9 bases separated the two germline ends. The CDR3 nucleotides are TGTGCCAGCAGCTTAGGTTTGACGAACAATGAGCAGTTCTTC. This codes for CASSLGLTNNEQFF.

CDR3 sequence: CASSLESTVMNTEAFF. The CDR3 nucleotides are TGTGCCAGCAGCTTAGAATCGACAGTAATGAACACTGAAGCTTTCTTT. V is TRBV7-2 and J is TRBJ1-1; a weak D match, TRBD1 (5 bases). CDR3 length: 16 residues. Germline loops: CDR1 SGHTA, CDR2 FQGNSA. V lost 1 base and J lost 0, with 12 bases in between.

The chain uses TRBV27 and TRBJ2-7; no reliable D call. This CDR3 is built from 13 residues. CDR1 and CDR2 from the germline V gene are MNHEY and SMNVEV (reference sequence). V lost 3 bases and J 1 base, leaving 7 bases between the germline ends. CDR3 bases: TGTGCCAGCAGTTTTGAGCGATCCTACGAGCAGTACTTC. It yields the protein CASSFERSYEQYF.

The rearrangement links TRBV7-9 to TRBJ2-1; D gene uncertain. Trimming cost V 8 bases and J 6 bases, with 8 bases left between them. Germline CDR1 reads SEHNR; CDR2 reads FQNEAQ (reference sequence). The CDR3 has 11 amino acids. CDR3 bases: TGTGCCAGCCATATATTCAATGAGCAGTTCTTC. Protein product: CASHIFNEQFF.

The rearrangement links TRBV19 to TRBJ2-5; the match to TRBD1 covers 7 bases. The CDR3 is 14 residues long. Looked up from germline, CDR1 is LNHDA and CDR2 is SQIVND (reference sequence). V dropped 6 bases and J dropped 4; count of bases not matched to a gene: 8. The CDR3 is CASRGGGLGETQYF. CDR3 DNA sequence: TGTGCCAGTAGAGGGGGCGGTCTGGGAGAGACCCAGTACTTC.

This chain joins TRBV6-5 and TRBJ1-5, with 11 bases fitting TRBD1. CDR1 MNHEY and CDR2 SVGAGI come from the germline V gene. V was pared by 6 bases and J by 5 bases, with 6 bases of the junction left unmatched. The CDR3 spans 15 residues. For the CDR3, the DNA is TGTGCCAGCAGAAGAGGACAGGGGGCCTATCAGCCCCAGCATTTT. Protein: CASRRGQGAYQPQHF.

The chain has TRBV5-8 and TRBJ1-2; D not resolved. This CDR3 spans 13 amino acids. Trimming pared 1 base from V and 4 bases from J, leaving 8 bases between. From germline, CDR1 is SGHTS and CDR2 YDEGEE. Here the CDR3 reads CASSLLDAYGYTF. The DNA of the CDR3 is TGTGCCAGCAGCTTGCTGGATGCCTATGGCTACACCTTC.

The chain combines TRBV21-1 with TRBJ1-4. TRBV21-1 is an annotated pseudogene. This CDR3 spans 14 amino acids. CDR3 DNA sequence: TGTGCCAGCACCGCCGCAGGGAGGAATGAAAAACTGTTTTTT. It codes for CASTAAGRNEKLFF.

The rearrangement links TRBV28 to TRBJ1-1, with D hard to call. There are 13 residues in the CDR3. Germline loops: CDR1 MDHEN, CDR2 SYDVKM. V lost 2 bases to trimming and J lost 1 base, with 5 bases between them. The CDR3 sequence is CASSLRQNTEAFF. CDR3 coding DNA: TGTGCCAGCAGTTTACGACAGAACACTGAAGCTTTCTTT.

This clone is a singleton in its sample. The chain joins TRBV4-3 to TRBJ2-5, with 8 bases identical to TRBD2. Trimming at V came to 5 bases and at J to 1 base, leaving 9 bases not matched to a gene. The CDR3 is made up of 16 amino acids. The germline V gene encodes CDR1 LGHNA and CDR2 YSLEER. CDR3 sequence reads: CASSVGGAIIQETQYF. The CDR3 nucleotides are TGCGCCAGCAGCGTCGGGGGGGCTATCATCCAAGAGACCCAGTACTTC.

The J gene is TRBJ2-5, the V gene TRBV5-1, with D hard to call. CDR1 is SGHRS and CDR2 is YFSETQ in the germline V gene. V dropped 4 bases and J dropped 2 bases, with 3 bases sitting between them. This CDR3 is 11 amino acids long. CDR3 sequence: CASSQQETQYF. The CDR3 DNA reads TGCGCCAGCAGCCAACAAGAGACCCAGTACTTC.

A single count supports this clone. The chain joins TRBV15 to TRBJ2-2; possible D gene TRBD1, 5 bases. The V end lost 0 bases, the J end lost 3 bases, and 5 bases lay between the germline ends. The germline gives CDR1 LNHNV, CDR2 YYDKDF (reference sequence). The CDR3 is made up of 14 amino acids. The CDR3: CATSREGHTGELFF. CDR3 DNA: TGTGCCACCAGCAGAGAGGGGCACACCGGGGAGCTGTTTTTT.

The chain joins TRBV7-9 to TRBJ1-1, with 7 bases matching TRBD1. Germline V gives CDR1 SEHNR, CDR2 FQNEAQ (reference sequence). The CDR3 covers 15 residues. J gave up 0 bases and V 5 bases, and 6 bases lay outside the gene matches. The CDR3 region is CASSPRGTVNTEAFF. The CDR3 DNA reads TGTGCCAGCAGCCCGAGGGGGACAGTGAACACTGAAGCTTTCTTT.

The genes are TRBV18 and TRBJ2-7; TRBD1 aligns across 9 bases. Trimming took 3 bases from V and 7 from J; bases not matched to a gene: 4. The germline gives CDR1 KGHSH, CDR2 LQKENI. The CDR3 length is 13 residues. CDR3 protein: CASSPGTGREQYF. The CDR3 DNA is TGTGCCAGCTCACCCGGGACAGGGAGGGAGCAGTACTTC.

The genes are TRBV10-3 and TRBJ2-3, with D hard to call. The length of the CDR3 is 14 residues. The germline V gene has CDR1 ENHRY and CDR2 SYGVKD. The V gene lost 4 bases and the J gene lost 4 bases, with 12 bases spanning the gap. The CDR3 coding sequence is TGTGCCATCAGTGCCCCTGGGGAATCAGATACGCAGTATTTT. As protein: CAISAPGESDTQYF.

V and J are TRBV19 and TRBJ1-5; D gene uncertain. Trimming took off 3 bases at V and 1 base at J, with 7 bases between the two ends. CDR3 length: 14 amino acids. In germline, CDR1 is LNHDA, CDR2 SQIVND (reference sequence). The CDR3 region is CASSMGPSNQPQHF. In nucleotides, the CDR3 is TGTGCCAGTAGTATGGGCCCGAGCAATCAGCCCCAGCATTTT.

The chain recombines TRBV27 with TRBJ1-1; TRBD1 is a possible D gene (6 bases). Germline V gene sequence: CDR1 MNHEY, CDR2 SMNVEV (reference sequence). This CDR3 contains 14 residues. V gave up 7 bases and J gave up 6 bases, with 18 bases separating them. The CDR3 here is CASTSTGMAPEAFF. CDR3 in DNA: TGTGCCAGCACCTCGACAGGCATGGCCCCTGAAGCTTTCTTT.

V gene TRBV10-3 combines with J gene TRBJ2-5; 13 nucleotides match TRBD2. Germline assignment: CDR1 ENHRY and CDR2 SYGVKD. Losses at the gene ends were 8 bases for V and 5 bases for J; bases not matched to a gene: 2. The CDR3 runs 13 residues. CDR3 sequence reads: CAIGTSGAETQYF. Here the CDR3 DNA reads TGTGCCATCGGGACTAGCGGGGCGGAGACCCAGTACTTC.

V and J are TRBV7-9 and TRBJ2-7; maybe TRBD1 (5 bases). Trimming shortened V by 5 bases and J by 3 bases, and 14 bases separated the two germline ends. This CDR3 has 14 amino acids. CDR1 is SEHNR and CDR2 is FQNEAQ in the germline V gene (reference sequence). The CDR3 here is CASSIDSQYYEQYF. The CDR3 DNA is TGTGCCAGCAGCATCGACAGTCAATACTACGAGCAGTACTTC.

V is TRBV5-1 and J is TRBJ2-3, with D maybe TRBD2 (6 bases). The length of the CDR3 is 15 residues. V was shortened by 4 bases and J by 2 bases, with 14 bases between the two germline ends. Germline values: CDR1 SGHRS, CDR2 YFSETQ. Here the CDR3 DNA reads TGCGCCAGCAGCACCGGGGACTTCCACACAGATACGCAGTATTTT. Encoded protein: CASSTGDFHTDTQYF.

The chain employs TRBV9 and TRBJ2-5; D is unclear. CDR1 SGDLS and CDR2 YYNGEE come from the germline V gene. The V gene lost 0 bases and the J gene lost 5 bases, with 11 bases spanning the gap. The length of the CDR3 is 14 residues. This chain's CDR3 is CASSVDLGSETQYF. CDR3 coding DNA: TGTGCCAGCAGCGTAGACCTAGGGTCGGAGACCCAGTACTTC. Drawing the rest from reference TRBV9 and TRBJ2-5, the complete variable domain is DSGVTQTPKHLITATGQRVTLRCSPRSGDLSVYWYQQSLDQGLQFLIQYYNGEERAKGNILERFSAQQFPDLHSELNLSSLELGDSALYFCASSVDLGSETQYFGPGTRLLVL.

The CDR3 DNA follows: TGTGCCAGCAGTTACTCCCGGCCCTATGGCTACACCTTC. Translated: CASSYSRPYGYTF. The gene calls are TRBV6-5 and TRBJ1-2; the D is unclear. Trimming left V 0 bases short and J 4 bases short, with 6 bases between. The V gene's germline CDR1 is MNHEY and CDR2 SVGAGI. The CDR3 consists of 13 residues.